What follows describes a single TCR beta chain. This specimen belongs to a study of T cells expressing NK-cell markers. This CDR3 spans 14 amino acids. Germline V gene data show CDR1 as SQVTM and CDR2 as ANQGSEA. TCRdb reprocessed the 5' RACE reads, keeping one entry per CDR3 protein, no DNA. In all, the sample yields about 460,000 distinct CDR3 sequences. V gene TRBV29-1 combines with J gene TRBJ2-7; there is no DNA to check the TCRdb D call of TRBD2. This receptor was obtained from a woman between 50 and 59 years old in good health. Material: blood T cells: a sorted CD56 or NKG2C T cell subset, CD4+ or CD8+ T cells, or bulk PBMC T cells (not recorded which). The CDR3 reads CSVSGGSGSYEQYF.